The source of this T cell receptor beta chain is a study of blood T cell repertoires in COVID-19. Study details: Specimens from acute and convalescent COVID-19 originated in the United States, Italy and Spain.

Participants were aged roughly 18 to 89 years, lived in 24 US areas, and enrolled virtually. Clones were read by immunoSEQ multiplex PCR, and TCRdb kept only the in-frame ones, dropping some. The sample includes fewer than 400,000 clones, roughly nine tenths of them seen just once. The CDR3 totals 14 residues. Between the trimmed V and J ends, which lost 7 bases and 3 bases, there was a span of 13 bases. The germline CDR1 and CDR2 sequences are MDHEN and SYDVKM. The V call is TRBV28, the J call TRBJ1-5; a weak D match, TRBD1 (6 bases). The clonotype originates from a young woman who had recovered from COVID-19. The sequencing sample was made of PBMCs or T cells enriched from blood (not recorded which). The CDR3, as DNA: TGTGCCAGCACCAGGACAGCCCTCAATCAGCCCCAGCATTTT. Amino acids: CASTRTALNQPQHF.